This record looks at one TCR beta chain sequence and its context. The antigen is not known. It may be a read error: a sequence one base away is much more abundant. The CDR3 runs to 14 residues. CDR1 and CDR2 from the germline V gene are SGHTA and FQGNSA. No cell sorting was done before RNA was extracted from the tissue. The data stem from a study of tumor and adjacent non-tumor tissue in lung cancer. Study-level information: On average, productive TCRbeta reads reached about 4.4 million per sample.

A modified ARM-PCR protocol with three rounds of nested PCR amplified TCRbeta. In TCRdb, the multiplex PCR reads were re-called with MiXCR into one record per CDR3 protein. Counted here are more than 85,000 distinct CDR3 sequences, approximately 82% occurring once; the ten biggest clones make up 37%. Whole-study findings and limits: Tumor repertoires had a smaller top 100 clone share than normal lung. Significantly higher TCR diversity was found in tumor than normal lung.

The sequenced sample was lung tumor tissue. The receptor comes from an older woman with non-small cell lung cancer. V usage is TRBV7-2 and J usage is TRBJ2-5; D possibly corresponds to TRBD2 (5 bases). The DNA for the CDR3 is TGTGCCAGCAGCCCCGGCGGGTCCCAAGAGACCCAGAACTTC. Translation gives CASSPGGSQETQNF.